One sample yielded the 15 T cell receptor beta chains listed below, sequenced in a study of blood T cell repertoires in COVID-19. Clones were read by immunoSEQ multiplex PCR, and TCRdb kept only the in-frame ones, dropping some. The sample yields 30,000 or so clones, around 90% seen once. The sample consisted of peripheral blood. The receptors were sampled from a man in his sixties with COVID-19, enrolled during active disease.

V and J are TRBV6-5 and TRBJ2-5; D is ambiguous. This CDR3 has 13 residues. Germline lookup yields CDR1 MNHEY and CDR2 SVGAGI. With 4 bases removed from V and 2 bases from J, the gap between germline ends came to 8 bases. The CDR3 coding sequence is TGTGCCAGCAGTTCTACACAGCAAGAGACCCAGTACTTC. Amino acids: CASSSTQQETQYF.

The rearrangement joins TRBV28 to TRBJ2-2; D is possibly TRBD2 (6 bases). V was pared by 6 bases and J by 1 base, with 9 bases between. CDR1 MDHEN and CDR2 SYDVKM come from the germline V gene. The length of the CDR3 is 14 residues. As DNA, the CDR3 is TGTGCCAGCAGGGGGGGTCAGAACACCGGGGAGCTGTTTTTT. Its protein is CASRGGQNTGELFF.

The chain is built from TRBV2 and TRBJ2-1; 14 nucleotides line up with TRBD2. This CDR3 has 16 residues. The trim removed 10 bases at V and 5 bases at J, leaving 10 bases unmatched. Germline CDR1 is SNHLY and CDR2 is FYNNEI. The CDR3 reads CAMGGTSGRVNNEQFF. The DNA for the CDR3 is TGTGCCATGGGGGGGACTAGCGGGAGAGTGAACAATGAGCAGTTCTTC.

The chain recombines TRBV5-1 with TRBJ2-2; D unclear. With 7 bases removed from V and 6 bases from J, the gap between germline ends came to 7 bases. Germline CDR1 is SGHRS and CDR2 is YFSETQ. The CDR3 has 11 residues. DNA for the CDR3: TGCGCCAGCGAGGATGCCGGGGAGCTGTTTTTT. Its translation is CASEDAGELFF. Full variable domain (remainder filled in from reference TRBV5-1 and TRBJ2-2): KAGVTQTPRYLIKTRGQQVTLSCSPISGHRSVSWYQQTPGQGLQFLFEYFSETQRNKGNFPGRFSGRQFSNSRSEMNVSTLELGDSALYLCASEDAGELFFGEGSRLTVL.

The CDR3 sequence: CAFREATNEKLFF. Written as DNA, the CDR3 is TGTGCCTTCCGGGAGGCAACTAATGAAAAACTGTTTTTT. The chain uses TRBV30 and TRBJ1-4; no clear D gene. The CDR3 loop spans 13 amino acids. Looked up from germline, CDR1 is GTSNPN and CDR2 is SVGIG (reference sequence). V lost 7 bases to trimming and J lost 0 bases, with 9 bases between them.

The rearrangement uses TRBV2 and TRBJ2-7; 10 positions agree with TRBD1. This CDR3 region has 15 residues. The germline CDR1 and CDR2 sequences are SNHLY and FYNNEI. Trimming cost V 6 bases and J 5 bases; bases outside gene matches: 10. The CDR3 reads CASRTSGQGTDEQYF. The CDR3 region has the DNA TGTGCCAGCAGAACTTCGGGACAGGGGACCGACGAGCAGTACTTC.

The chain links TRBV19 to TRBJ2-3; 8 bases are shared with TRBD2. CDR1 LNHDA and CDR2 SQIVND come from the germline V gene (reference sequence). This CDR3 spans 20 amino acids. V lost 2 bases and J lost 7; bases outside the gene matches: 23. The CDR3 nucleotides read TGTGCCAGTAGTATAACTACAGGGCAGAGTGGAGCGGGAGTACCGTATACGCAGTATTTT. Encoded protein: CASSITTGQSGAGVPYTQYF.

The V gene is TRBV5-1, the J gene TRBJ2-2, with 11 bases identical to TRBD1. CDR3 length: 16 residues. The germline V gene has CDR1 SGHRS and CDR2 YFSETQ. Losses at the gene ends were 4 bases for V and 6 bases for J; bases not matched to a gene: 8. The CDR3 nucleotides read TGCGCCAGCAGCCTCCGGACAGGGGGCGACCCCGGGGAGCTGTTTTTT. This gives the protein CASSLRTGGDPGELFF. Combining the CDR3 with reference TRBV5-1 and TRBJ2-2 gives the whole variable domain KAGVTQTPRYLIKTRGQQVTLSCSPISGHRSVSWYQQTPGQGLQFLFEYFSETQRNKGNFPGRFSGRQFSNSRSEMNVSTLELGDSALYLCASSLRTGGDPGELFFGEGSRLTVL.

The chain links TRBV28 to TRBJ2-7; 15 bases are a match to TRBD2. Per germline, CDR1 MDHEN and CDR2 SYDVKM. Unmatched junction bases numbered 15, after V lost 6 bases and J lost 6 bases. The CDR3 has 18 amino acids. CDR3 nucleotide sequence: TGTGCCAGCAGCCCAGGACTAGCGGGAGGGCCGTTCCCCTCCGAGCAGTACTTC. This gives the protein CASSPGLAGGPFPSEQYF.

The chain combines TRBV10-1 with TRBJ2-2; 7 bases match TRBD2. CDR3 length: 15 amino acids. CDR1 WNHNN and CDR2 SYGVQD come from the germline V gene (reference sequence). With 6 bases clipped from V and 4 bases from J, the junction kept 8 bases outside the gene matches. The CDR3 nucleotides are TGCGCCAGCAGAGACGCGGGAGCGGGCACCGGGGAGCTGTTTTTT. The encoded protein is CASRDAGAGTGELFF.

The V gene is TRBV28, the J gene TRBJ2-6, with 7 bases matching TRBD1. The V and J ends lost 10 bases and 4 bases, in that order; junction bases with no gene match: 7. From germline, CDR1 is MDHEN and CDR2 SYDVKM. CDR3 length: 14 residues. CDR3 residues: CATTTGAGANVLTF. The CDR3, as DNA: TGTGCCACCACAACAGGGGCCGGGGCCAACGTCCTGACTTTC.

J is TRBJ2-7 and V is TRBV28, with 13 bases fitting TRBD2. Losses at the gene ends were 4 bases for V and 3 bases for J; bases not matched to a gene: 3. The CDR3 sequence is 15 residues long. Germline CDR1 and CDR2: MDHEN and SYDVKM. The CDR3 protein is CASSSWTSGSYEQYF. CDR3 sequence (DNA): TGTGCCAGCAGTTCTTGGACTAGCGGGAGCTACGAGCAGTACTTC.

V is TRBV5-5 and J is TRBJ2-1, with D uncertain. The germline V and J ends were trimmed by 4 bases and 0 bases, with 11 bases remaining between them. This CDR3 comprises 15 residues. Germline loops: CDR1 SGHKS, CDR2 YYEKEE (reference sequence). CDR3 nucleotides: TGTGCCAGCAGCGCGGATCCTAGCTCCTACAATGAGCAGTTCTTC. It encodes CASSADPSSYNEQFF.

This clone was seen only a few times. V is TRBV20-1 and J is TRBJ1-2, with D tentatively TRBD1 (5 bases). Trimming cost V 3 bases and J 6 bases, with 17 bases left between them. This CDR3 spans 14 amino acids. CDR1 DFQATT and CDR2 SNEGSKA come from the germline V gene (reference sequence). The CDR3 is CSASPPGAVDGYTF. For the CDR3, the DNA is TGCAGTGCTAGTCCCCCTGGGGCGGTTGATGGCTACACCTTC.

The CDR3 DNA follows: TGTGCCAGCAATCCCGACAGGGGTAATCTTTATGGCTACACCTTC. It codes for CASNPDRGNLYGYTF. The V gene is TRBV6-5, the J gene TRBJ1-2; 8 nucleotides match TRBD1. The CDR3 spans 15 residues. J lost 5 bases, V lost 7 bases, and 12 bases had no gene match. CDR1 is MNHEY, CDR2 SVGAGI, per germline.